This T cell receptor beta chain is from a study of blood T cells in healthy people across ages (dated by TCRdb to 2015 to 2017). About the full investigation: Template switching captured roughly one uniquely barcoded TCR beta cDNA molecule per two T cells in model experiments. To avoid experimental bias, donors of different ages were randomly spread across the sequencing lanes. Using the same blood draw, the study looked at two additional independent replicas of 1 million unique cDNA reads for two donors, one aged 18 to 29 and the other aged 80 or older. Using deep sequencing normalized with unique cDNA molecular identifiers, the study measured how TCR beta repertoire diversity changes with age. Donors were grouped into four age groups: young (average approximately 15 years), middle-aged (roughly 37), aged (roughly 67) and long-lived (over 80). What the work shows at the level of the full study, not this receptor alone: Estimates of total diversity based on one million sequenced T cells were regarded as lower bounds and as underestimates. Because the CMV infection status of the donors was unknown, age-related changes in expanded clonotypes may potentially have been confounded. Compared with the aged group, the long-lived group had more naive CD4+ T cells, fewer expanded clones and increased TCR diversity, a pattern suggesting age selection. Observed TCR beta diversity correlated strongly with the percentage of naive T cells measured by flow cytometry. Bulk unsorted PBMC profiling prevented conclusive comparison of naive and antigen-experienced compartments. Observed TCR beta diversity per million T cells fell roughly linearly with age, and a significant reduction was already apparent by age roughly 40.

The receptor library was made with 5' RACE. Instrument on record: Illumina HiSeq 2500. A second PCR of roughly 6 to 11 cycles was performed with a sample-barcoded 5' primer and a J-beta primer mix. A unique molecular identifier was introduced onto each TCR beta cDNA molecule by a template-switch 5' adaptor carrying 12 random nucleotides. Each sample yielded at least 3 million CDR3-containing paired-end reads. First-strand cDNA synthesis was performed from all RNA using the Mint cDNA synthesis kit, with priming by a TRBC-specific oligonucleotide. Following uracil-DNA glycosylase treatment, a first 18-cycle PCR with universal primers M1SS and BC2_uni_R was performed on all cDNA. The study's processing was this. For normalization, 1 million high-quality reads were randomly selected from each sample, with every read carrying a distinct molecular identifier. Reads sharing molecular identifiers were discarded rather than binned into consensus sequences. MiTCR, with a Q25 quality threshold and the strictest error-elimination algorithm, was used for CDR3 identification, clonotype clustering and error correction. A nonparametric unseen species model with Euler transformation was used to estimate lower-bound total TCR beta diversity. TCRdb reprocessed the public reads (quality trimming at Q25 with fastp, clone calling with MiXCR) and kept in-frame beta chains. CDR3 protein duplicates are merged, each entry listing the most common genes and DNA. These V and J calls are TCRdb output, not the study's own analysis. For this sample the table gives roughly 2 million distinct CDR3 sequences, of which around 48% were detected only once. The ten most abundant clones make up about 2.1% of the sample.

This clonotype came up a few times. Its specific antigen is unknown. No base quality values were provided; no much bigger clone lies one nucleotide off. From cysteine to phenylalanine, the CDR3 is 15 amino acids long. CDR3 DNA is the only sequence kept; it has 45 bases, read in frame from the first base. For CDR1 and CDR2, the germline V gene lists MGHRA and YSYEKL. V loses 2 bases of germline sequence and J loses 2 bases, and the interval between the two ends is 10 bases. The donors were about 40 Caucasian individuals from Russia, aged roughly 6 to 100 years, who were systemically healthy. Each donor gave about 9.8 milliliters of peripheral blood, drawn into EDTA-treated Vacutainer tubes. Ficoll-Paque density-gradient centrifugation was used to isolate PBMCs, with at least 7 million per sample. Trizol reagent was used to extract total RNA from the PBMCs, yielding at least 6 micrograms per sample. For every donor, flow cytometry on a PBMC aliquot measured the percentage of naive CD45RAhigh/CD27high T cells.

The chain couples TRBV4-1 to TRBJ2-4; the D gene is perhaps TRBD1, on 5 matching bases. Sequenced input: blood. The source of this sequence is a woman in her thirties or forties in good health. The encoded CDR3 is CASSQKGVTKNIQYF. The nucleotide sequence reads as follows: TGCGCCAGCAGCCAAAAAGGGGTAACCAAAAACATTCAGTACTTC.